A selection of T cell receptor beta chains follows, all from one sample in a study of blood T cell repertoires in COVID-19. Method: immunoSEQ multiplex PCR; TCRdb's copy keeps in-frame clones and lacks some. There are roughly 56,000 clones in the sample; around 86% occur only once, and under 8.5% lies in the top ten. Sequences were obtained from peripheral blood. The origin of the receptors is a man aged 45-65 years with active COVID-19. Each CDR3 is given with its conserved first and last residue. Each record gives: clone size, D gene, V gene, J gene, CDR3 DNA, CDR3 protein. The D gene is left open where the match is weak. The size entry is marked missing in some rows and otherwise reads once, few, many or a size class.

>NA|TRBD2|TRBV19|TRBJ2-1
TGTGCCAGTTTCCAGCGGGGTGGGGATGAGCAGTTCTTC
CASFQRGGDEQFF
>NA|TRBD1|TRBV5-5|TRBJ1-4
TGTGCCAGCAGCGCCCGGGACAGGGAGAATGAAAAACTGTTTTTT
CASSARDRENEKLFF
>NA|NA|TRBV4-1|TRBJ1-1
TGCGCCAGCAGCCAAGAGACTGTTTACACTGAAGCTTTCTTT
CASSQETVYTEAFF
>NA|TRBD1|TRBV12-3/TRBV12-4|TRBJ1-2
TGTGCCAGCAGTGACAGGGGTGGCTACACCTTC
CASSDRGGYTF
>few|TRBD1|TRBV7-2|TRBJ2-7
TGTGCCAGCAGCCTGCGGACAGGGGACTACGAGCAGTACTTC
CASSLRTGDYEQYF
>NA|TRBD2|TRBV7-2|TRBJ2-5
TGTGCCAGCAGCTTGTTGGGACTAGCGGGGGGGCAACGGGAGACCCAGTACTTC
CASSLLGLAGGQRETQYF
>NA|TRBD2|TRBV5-1|TRBJ2-1
TGCGCCAGCAGCTTGGGGCTAGCGGTAGAGAATGAGCAGTTCTTC
CASSLGLAVENEQFF
>NA|NA|TRBV6-6|TRBJ1-5
TGTGCCAGCAGTTACTCGTGGGGAGCTAGCAATCAGCCCCAGCATTTT
CASSYSWGASNQPQHF
>NA|NA|TRBV27|TRBJ1-1
TGTGCCAGCAGTATCCACAGAAGCACTGAAGCTTTCTTT
CASSIHRSTEAFF
>NA|TRBD2|TRBV5-4|TRBJ2-2
TGTGCCAGCAGCCCTGGGACTAGCGGGTACACCGGGGAGCTGTTTTTT
CASSPGTSGYTGELFF
>NA|TRBD1|TRBV10-3|TRBJ2-3
TGTGCCATCAACAATGGACAGGGGAGCACAGATACGCAGTATTTT
CAINNGQGSTDTQYF
>NA|NA|TRBV19|TRBJ1-5
TGTGCCAGTAACGCGAATAGCAATCAGCCCCAGCATTTT
CASNANSNQPQHF
>NA|NA|TRBV18|TRBJ1-1
TGTGCCAGCTCACCCCGACAGGTGGGTACTGAAGCTTTCTTT
CASSPRQVGTEAFF
>NA|NA|TRBV4-3|TRBJ2-1
TGCGCCAGCAGCCAAGTCGGGGAGAGTGAGCAGTTCTTC
CASSQVGESEQFF
>NA|NA|TRBV29-1|TRBJ2-5
TGCAGCGGTAGCGGAGGGGAAGAGACCCAGTACTTC
CSGSGGEETQYF
>NA|TRBD1|TRBV2|TRBJ1-2
TGTGCCACCACGACAGGGGGTGGCTACACCTTC
CATTTGGGYTF
>NA|TRBD1|TRBV5-1|TRBJ2-7
TGCGCCAGCAGCATTGGGACAGGGAACGAGCAGTACTTC
CASSIGTGNEQYF
>few|NA|TRBV21-1|TRBJ2-2
TGTGCCAGCAGCACGTTGAAGCGGGGGGGCAAGGACACCGGGGAGCTGTTTTTT
CASSTLKRGGKDTGELFF
>NA|TRBD1|TRBV29-1|TRBJ1-3
TGCAGCGTTTATTCACAGGGGGACACCATATATTTT
CSVYSQGDTIYF
>NA|NA|TRBV7-2|TRBJ1-2
TGTGCCAGCAGCTTTTCAGGGAACTATGGCTACACCTTC
CASSFSGNYGYTF
>NA|NA|TRBV11-3|TRBJ2-1
TGTGCCAGCAGCGCAGAGCCCGGGACTCTCTACAATGAGCAGTTCTTC
CASSAEPGTLYNEQFF
>NA|NA|TRBV5-4|TRBJ2-1
TGTGCCAGCAGCTTGTATGCGGTAGGTGAGCAGTTCTTC
CASSLYAVGEQFF
>NA|NA|TRBV12-3/TRBV12-4|TRBJ1-2
TGTGCCAGCAGGGTCGAAAGCCAGGGCGGCTACACCTTC
CASRVESQGGYTF
>NA|TRBD2|TRBV7-2|TRBJ2-7
TGTGCCAGCAGCGGGGGACTAGCGGGGAACTCCTACGAGCAGTACTTC
CASSGGLAGNSYEQYF
>once|NA|TRBV11-2|TRBJ2-1
TGTGCCAGCAGCTTGGCCCCGAAGGGAGGCTCCTACAATGAGCAGTTCTTC
CASSLAPKGGSYNEQFF
>NA|TRBD2|TRBV7-7|TRBJ2-1
TGTGCCAGCTTCCCAACCCCGACTAGCGGGGGGGCCTACAATGAGCAGTTCTTC
CASFPTPTSGGAYNEQFF
>NA|TRBD2|TRBV9|TRBJ2-2
TGTGCCAGCAGCGTAGTGAGTCTAGCGGGATCGGCCGGGGAGCTGTTTTTT
CASSVVSLAGSAGELFF
>once|TRBD1|TRBV11-2|TRBJ2-7
TGTGCCAGCAGCTTAGGATGGGGACAGGCTTCCTACGAGCAGTACTTC
CASSLGWGQASYEQYF
>NA|NA|TRBV7-2|TRBJ1-2
TGTGCCAGCAGCTTAGCAGGGGCGCAGGGCTACACCTTC
CASSLAGAQGYTF
>NA|NA|TRBV6-5|TRBJ2-7
TGTGCCAGCAAAGGGAGTGGCCCCCACGAGCAGTACTTC
CASKGSGPHEQYF
>once|NA|TRBV5-8|TRBJ1-5
TGTGCCAGCAGCCCTGCGCTGGATCGGGTCCAGCCCCAGCATTTT
CASSPALDRVQPQHF
>NA|NA|TRBV6-5|TRBJ2-1
TGTGCCAGCAGTTACGAGCGAAAGACCTACAATGAGCAGTTCTTC
CASSYERKTYNEQFF